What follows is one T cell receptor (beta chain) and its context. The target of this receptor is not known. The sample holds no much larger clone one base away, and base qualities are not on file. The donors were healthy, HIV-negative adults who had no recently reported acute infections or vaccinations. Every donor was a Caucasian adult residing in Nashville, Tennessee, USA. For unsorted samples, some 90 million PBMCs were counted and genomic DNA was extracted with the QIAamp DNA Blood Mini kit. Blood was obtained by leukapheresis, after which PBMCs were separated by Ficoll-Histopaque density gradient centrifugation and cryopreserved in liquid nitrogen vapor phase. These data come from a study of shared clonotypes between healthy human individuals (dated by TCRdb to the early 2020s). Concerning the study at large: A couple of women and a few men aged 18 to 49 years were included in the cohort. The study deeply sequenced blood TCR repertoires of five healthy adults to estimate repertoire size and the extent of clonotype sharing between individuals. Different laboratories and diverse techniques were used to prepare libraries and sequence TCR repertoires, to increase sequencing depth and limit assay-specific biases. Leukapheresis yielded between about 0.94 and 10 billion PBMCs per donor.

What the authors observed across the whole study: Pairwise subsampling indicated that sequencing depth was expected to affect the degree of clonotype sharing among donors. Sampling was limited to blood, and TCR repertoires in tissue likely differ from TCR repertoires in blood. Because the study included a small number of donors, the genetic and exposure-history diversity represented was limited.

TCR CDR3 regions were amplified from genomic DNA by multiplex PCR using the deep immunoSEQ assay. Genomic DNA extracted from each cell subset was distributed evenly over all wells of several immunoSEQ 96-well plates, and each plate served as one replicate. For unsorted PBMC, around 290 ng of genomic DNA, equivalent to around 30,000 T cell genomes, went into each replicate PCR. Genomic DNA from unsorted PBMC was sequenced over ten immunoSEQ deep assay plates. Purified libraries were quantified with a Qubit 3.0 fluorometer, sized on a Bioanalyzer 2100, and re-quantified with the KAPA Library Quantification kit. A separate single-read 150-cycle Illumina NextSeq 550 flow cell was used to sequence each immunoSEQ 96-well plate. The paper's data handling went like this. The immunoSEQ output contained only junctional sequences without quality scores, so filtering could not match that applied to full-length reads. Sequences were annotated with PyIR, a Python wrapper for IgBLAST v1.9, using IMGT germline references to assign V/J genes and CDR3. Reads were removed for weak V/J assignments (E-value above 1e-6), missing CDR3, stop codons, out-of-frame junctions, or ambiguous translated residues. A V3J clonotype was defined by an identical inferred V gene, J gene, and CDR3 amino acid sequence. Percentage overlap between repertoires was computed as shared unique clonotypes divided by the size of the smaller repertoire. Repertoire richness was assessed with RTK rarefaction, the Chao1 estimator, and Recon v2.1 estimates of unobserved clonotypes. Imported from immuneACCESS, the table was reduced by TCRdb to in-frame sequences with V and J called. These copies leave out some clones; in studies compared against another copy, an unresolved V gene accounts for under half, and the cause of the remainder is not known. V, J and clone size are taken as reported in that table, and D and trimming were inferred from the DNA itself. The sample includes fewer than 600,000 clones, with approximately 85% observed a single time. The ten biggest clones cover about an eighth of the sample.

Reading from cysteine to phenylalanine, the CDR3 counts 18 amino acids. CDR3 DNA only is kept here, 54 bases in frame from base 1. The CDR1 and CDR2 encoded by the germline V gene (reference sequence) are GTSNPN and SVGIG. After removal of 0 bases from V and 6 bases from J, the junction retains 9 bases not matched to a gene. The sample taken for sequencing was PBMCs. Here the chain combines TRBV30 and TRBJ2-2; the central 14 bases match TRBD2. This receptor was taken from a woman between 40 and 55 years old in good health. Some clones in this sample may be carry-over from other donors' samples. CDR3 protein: CAWSVRGGLAGGAGELFF. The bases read TGTGCCTGGAGTGTACGGGGAGGACTAGCGGGAGGTGCCGGGGAGCTGTTTTTT. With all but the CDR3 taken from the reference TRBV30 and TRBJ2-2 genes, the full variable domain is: SQTIHQWPATLVQPVGSPLSLECTVEGTSNPNLYWYRQAAGRGLQLLFYSVGIGQISSEVPQNLSASRPQDRQFILSSKKLLLSDSGFYLCAWSVRGGLAGGAGELFFGEGSRLTVL.